Detailed here is one T cell receptor (beta chain). What it binds is unknown. The donors were members of the validation cohort comprising approximately 110 subjects, separate from the approximately 630-subject first cohort. The sample originates from a study of cytomegalovirus exposure and HLA in healthy donors. Looking at the study overall: The roughly 110 validation repertoires were reported in a later analysis to have been generated on the same platform as the approximately 700 first-cohort repertoires. Whole-study results and caveats: Subsequent analysis showed first-cohort TCR clusters tending to co-occur in around 130 validation repertoires.

CDR3 length: 13 amino acids. The germline V gene has CDR1 SNHLY and CDR2 FYNNEI. Trimming took 6 bases from V and 7 from J; bases not matched to a gene: 6. Generated by immunoSEQ multiplex PCR, the TCRdb table keeps only in-frame clones and is missing some. The sample holds about 250,000 clones; roughly 87% are singletons and the top ten take more than 10%. This clonotype was obtained from a young man in good health and CMV-seropositive. The gene calls are TRBV2 and TRBJ1-2; 9 bases agree with TRBD1. Sample: PBMCs. CDR3 sequence (DNA): TGTGCCAGCAGCGAATGGACAGGGGCTGGCTACACCTTC. This translates into CASSEWTGAGYTF.